This T cell receptor beta chain was identified during a study of cytomegalovirus exposure and HLA in healthy donors. Both 60 Vbeta primers and 13 Jbeta primers went into the PCR. The assay was immunoSEQ multiplex PCR, and TCRdb's table has in-frame clones only and misses some. This table has some 200,000 clones, roughly 80% appearing once. Study-wide findings and caveats: Based on reports, TCR beta sequences accurately predicted HLA-A and HLA-B alleles for most subjects.

Details on this clone: Its cognate antigen is unknown.

What was sequenced was PBMCs. The sequence came from a man aged 45 to 65 in good health and CMV-seronegative.

CDR3 nucleotides: TGTGCCAGCAGCTTAGGAGGGGGACAGTACACCGGGGAGCTGTTTTTT. Translated, it gives CASSLGGGQYTGELFF. This sequence joins TRBV7-8 and TRBJ2-2; the match to TRBD1 covers 7 bases. The V and J ends lost 1 base and 3 bases, in that order; junction bases with no gene match: 5. The CDR3 consists of 16 residues. Germline assignment: CDR1 SGHVS and CDR2 FQNEAQ.